These T cell receptor beta chains were read from a single sample in a study of prognosis after radiotherapy for stage I lung cancer. One entry per CDR3 protein, called by TCRdb with MiXCR from the multiplex PCR reads. The sample shows under 50,000 distinct CDR3 sequences, roughly 25% of them seen only once. Sequenced here: PBMCs, sampled before or after stereotactic body radiation therapy (not recorded which). Receptor source: a donor over 45 with non-small cell lung cancer. The CDR3 runs from the conserved cysteine through the conserved F or W. Fields, in order: J gene, V gene, CDR3 protein.

TRBJ1-2 TRBV10-3 CAISESTGGRPYGYTF
TRBJ2-6 TRBV10-3 CAISKLGMDSGANVLTF
TRBJ2-3 TRBV15 CATSSGRTDTQYF
TRBJ2-1 TRBV6-9 CASSSTVDNEQIF
TRBJ1-1 TRBV7-9 CASSPRNTEAFF
TRBJ2-5 TRBV12-3/TRBV12-4 CASSSYTGTSRETQYF
TRBJ1-1 TRBV19 CASSIWGDMNTEAFF
TRBJ2-7 TRBV6-8 CASTPTGAAYEQYF
TRBJ2-1 TRBV29-1 CSVDSYNEQFF
TRBJ2-3 TRBV15 CATSMGLAGDTQYF
TRBJ2-7 TRBV6-5 CASSSRASSYEQYF
TRBJ1-3 TRBV30 CAWSEGTPGNTIYF
TRBJ2-2 TRBV6-1 CASGRGRWTGELFF
TRBJ2-3 TRBV2 CASSLAGGIADTQYF
TRBJ2-1 TRBV7-9 CAIPLEHGVVSYNEQFF
TRBJ2-7 TRBV5-1 CASSPGLAGYPSYEQYF
TRBJ2-3 TRBV27 CASSRTGGTGKQYF
TRBJ1-1 TRBV24-1 CATRDSLGTEAFF
TRBJ2-2 TRBV28 CASSSRTGELFF
TRBJ1-3 TRBV7-3 CASGSGNTIYF
TRBJ2-1 TRBV9 CASSVRGYEQFF
TRBJ1-6 TRBV11-3 CASSRGGNSPLHF
TRBJ2-6 TRBV5-1 CASTPGGTSPGANVLTF
TRBJ2-7 TRBV29-1 CSVGEGSYEQYF
TRBJ1-6 TRBV30 CAWSQDTFDSPLHF
TRBJ2-2 TRBV9 CASSVEGTGILGELFF
TRBJ1-3 TRBV12-3/TRBV12-4 CASSETGGGNTIYF
TRBJ1-5 TRBV27 CASSLMGRGNNQPQHF
TRBJ2-1 TRBV18 CASSPASSYNEQFF
TRBJ1-2 TRBV29-1 CSVEGKNRYGYTF
TRBJ1-6 TRBV6-1 CASSEREGDNAPLHF
TRBJ2-5 TRBV19 CASRRHGTAYQETQYF
TRBJ2-5 TRBV7-8 CASSLWALAGQETQYF